The table lists the clone carrying this T cell receptor (beta chain) with a few counts. The 5'RACE template-switching step produced TCR cDNA and added a universal primer site and UMIs. One entry per CDR3 protein results from TCRdb running MiXCR on the 5' RACE reads. This table has hundreds of thousands of distinct CDR3 sequences, roughly a fifth appearing once. This record belongs to a study of T cells after yellow fever vaccination. The starting material was PBMCs, obtained roughly 20 days after the first yellow fever vaccination. This TCR was recovered from a man between 18 and 35 years old who received the YFV17D yellow fever vaccine.

Here the CDR3 reads CASSGGGAAEKLFF. Written as DNA, the CDR3 is TGTGCCAGCAGCGGCGGGGGTGCGGCTGAAAAACTGTTTTTT. The V and J genes are TRBV7-2 and TRBJ1-4; a weak D match, TRBD1 (5 bases). CDR1 is SGHTA, CDR2 FQGNSA, per germline. V was shortened by 5 bases and J by 7 bases, with 14 bases between the two germline ends. This CDR3 is 14 amino acids long.